This TCR beta chain was retrieved from a study of blood T cell repertoires in COVID-19. Study background: Samples of COVID-19 (acute and convalescent) were obtained from the United States, Italy and Spain. The analysed material was cDNA or gDNA that came from T cells, B-cell-depleted T cells, or PBMCs.

Libraries were prepared by immunoSEQ multiplex PCR; TCRdb keeps only in-frame clonotypes and omits some of them. The sample contains approximately 360,000 clones, around 89% of which appear only once. Trimming shortened V by 9 bases and J by 0 bases, and 11 bases separated the two germline ends. CDR3 length: 13 residues. The V call is TRBV12-3 or TRBV12-4, the J call TRBJ1-1; a possible D gene is TRBD1 (5 bases). The receptor comes from a man aged 40-50 years with acute or convalescent COVID-19. The sample consisted of peripheral blood. CDR3: CASNRNMNTEAFF. DNA for the CDR3: TGTGCCAGTAACAGGAACATGAACACTGAAGCTTTCTTT.